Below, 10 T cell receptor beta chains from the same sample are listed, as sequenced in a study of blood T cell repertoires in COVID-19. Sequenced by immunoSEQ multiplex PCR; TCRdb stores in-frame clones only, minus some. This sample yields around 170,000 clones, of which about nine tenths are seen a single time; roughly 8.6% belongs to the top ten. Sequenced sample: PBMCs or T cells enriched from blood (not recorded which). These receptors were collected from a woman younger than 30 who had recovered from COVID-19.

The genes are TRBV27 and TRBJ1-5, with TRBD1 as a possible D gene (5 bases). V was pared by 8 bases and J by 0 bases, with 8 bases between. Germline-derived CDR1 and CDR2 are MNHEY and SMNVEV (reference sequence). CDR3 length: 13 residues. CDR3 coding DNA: TGTGCCAGCCGGGGGGTTAGCAATCAGCCCCAGCATTTT. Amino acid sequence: CASRGVSNQPQHF.

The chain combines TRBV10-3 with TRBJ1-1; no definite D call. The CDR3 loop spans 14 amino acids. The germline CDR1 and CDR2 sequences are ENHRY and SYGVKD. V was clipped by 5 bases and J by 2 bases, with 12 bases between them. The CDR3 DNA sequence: TGTGCCATCAGTCGGGTGGAGGGTAACACTGAAGCTTTCTTT. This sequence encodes CAISRVEGNTEAFF.

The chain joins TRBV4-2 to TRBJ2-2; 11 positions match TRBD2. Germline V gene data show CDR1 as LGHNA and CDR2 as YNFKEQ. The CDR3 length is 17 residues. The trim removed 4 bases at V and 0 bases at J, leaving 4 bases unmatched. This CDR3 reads CASSPLAGAANTGELFF. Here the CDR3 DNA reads TGTGCCAGCAGCCCACTAGCGGGGGCTGCGAACACCGGGGAGCTGTTTTTT.

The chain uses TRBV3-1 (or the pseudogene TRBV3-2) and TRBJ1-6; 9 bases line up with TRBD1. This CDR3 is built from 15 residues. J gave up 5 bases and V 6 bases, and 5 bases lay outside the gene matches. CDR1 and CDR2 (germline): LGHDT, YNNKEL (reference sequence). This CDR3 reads CASRLGQGHNSPLHF. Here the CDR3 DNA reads TGTGCCAGCAGATTGGGACAGGGACATAATTCACCCCTCCACTTT.

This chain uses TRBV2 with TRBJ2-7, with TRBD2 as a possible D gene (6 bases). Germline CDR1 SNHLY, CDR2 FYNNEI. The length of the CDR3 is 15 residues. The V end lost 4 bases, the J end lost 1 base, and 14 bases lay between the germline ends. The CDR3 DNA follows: TGTGCCAGCAGTGTAGAGCTAGCGCTGTCCTACGAGCAGTACTTC. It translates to CASSVELALSYEQYF.

CDR3 residues: CASSLVATTTDTQYF. In DNA form, the CDR3 reads TGTGCCAGCAGCTTAGTAGCTACAACCACAGATACGCAGTATTTT. The chain carries TRBV7-2 and TRBJ2-3; D uncertain. Trimming took 1 base from V and 2 from J, leaving 10 bases between them. CDR1 is SGHTA, CDR2 FQGNSA, per germline. CDR3 length: 15 residues.

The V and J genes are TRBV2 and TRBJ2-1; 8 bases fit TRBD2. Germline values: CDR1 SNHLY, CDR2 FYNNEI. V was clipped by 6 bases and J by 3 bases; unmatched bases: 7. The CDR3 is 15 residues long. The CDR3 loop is CASRVTSGDYNEQFF. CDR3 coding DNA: TGTGCCAGCAGGGTTACTAGCGGAGACTACAATGAGCAGTTCTTC.

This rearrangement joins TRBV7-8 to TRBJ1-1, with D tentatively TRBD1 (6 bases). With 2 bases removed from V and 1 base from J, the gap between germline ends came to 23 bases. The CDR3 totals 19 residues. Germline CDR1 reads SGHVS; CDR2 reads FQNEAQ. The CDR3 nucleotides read TGTGCCAGCAGCTTATTCGGGACATTCCTCCAAGGCCCGAACACTGAAGCTTTCTTT. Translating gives CASSLFGTFLQGPNTEAFF.

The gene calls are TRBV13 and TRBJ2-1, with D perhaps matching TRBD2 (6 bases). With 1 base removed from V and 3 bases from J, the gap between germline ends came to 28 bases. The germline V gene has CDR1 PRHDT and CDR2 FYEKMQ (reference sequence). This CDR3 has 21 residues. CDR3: CASSLVVGRENPPNYYNEQFF. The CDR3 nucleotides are TGTGCCAGCAGCTTAGTAGTGGGTCGGGAGAATCCCCCTAACTACTACAATGAGCAGTTCTTC.

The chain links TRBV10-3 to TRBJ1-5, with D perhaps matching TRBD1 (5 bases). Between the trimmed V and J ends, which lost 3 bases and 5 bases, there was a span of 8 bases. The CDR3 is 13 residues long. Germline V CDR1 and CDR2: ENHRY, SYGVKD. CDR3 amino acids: CAISDGGDQPQHF. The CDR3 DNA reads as TGTGCCATCAGTGACGGGGGTGATCAGCCCCAGCATTTT.